The count of the clone carrying this T cell receptor beta chain is one. Its target is unknown. Some clones are missing from TCRdb's copy, which holds only in-frame ones; the method was immunoSEQ multiplex PCR. This table has roughly 2 million clones, 90% to 96% appearing once. These data originate in a study of shared clonotypes between healthy human individuals. Notes on the study in general: Generally, estimated richness proved larger in naive subsets than it did in memory subsets. Clonotype sharing among the donors was expected to vary with sequencing depth.

V lost 5 bases, J lost 2 bases, and 23 bases stayed unmatched. The CDR3 totals 19 residues. Germline loops: CDR1 GTSNPN, CDR2 SVGIG (reference sequence). Specimen: naive CD4+ T cells sorted from blood. Stated subset: CD45RA+ positively selected. V is TRBV30 and J is TRBJ2-7; TRBD2 agrees at 8 bases. The TCR was taken from a man younger than 30 in good health. The CDR3 region has the DNA TGTGCCTGGGAGCCCGGGACTAGAATGGTTTTAACGTTGACCTACGAGCAGTACTTC. Translating it yields CAWEPGTRMVLTLTYEQYF.